One sample yielded the 28 T cell receptor beta chains listed below, sequenced in a study of T cells after yellow fever vaccination. TCRdb reprocessed the 5' RACE reads with MiXCR, giving one entry per CDR3 protein. Of under 600,000 distinct CDR3 sequences detected, around a fifth appear once; the ten largest clones hold roughly a sixth. Specimen: PBMCs, collected approximately 22 days after the first yellow fever vaccination. These TCRs come from a man younger than 35 who received the YFV17D yellow fever vaccine.

This clonotype occurred a few times. This chain connects TRBV5-1 to TRBJ1-5, with D uncertain. Germline V gene data show CDR1 as SGHRS and CDR2 as YFSETQ. There are 17 residues in the CDR3. Between the trimmed V and J ends, which lost 4 bases and 0 bases, there was a span of 17 bases. The CDR3 nucleotides read TGCGCCAGCAGCCCCTCGGCGGACGATAATAGCAATCAGCCCCAGCATTTT. Translation: CASSPSADDNSNQPQHF.

The chain has TRBV27 and TRBJ2-7; D gene unclear. The CDR3 has 14 amino acids. Looked up from germline, CDR1 is MNHEY and CDR2 is SMNVEV (reference sequence). V lost 2 bases, J lost 0 bases, and 8 bases lay in between. The CDR3 DNA sequence: TGTGCCAGCAGTTTAAACCCGAGCTCCTACGAGCAGTACGTC. Protein: CASSLNPSSYEQYV.

The rearrangement uses TRBV19 and TRBJ2-4, with D perhaps matching TRBD1 (5 bases). The ends were cut back, 0 bases at V and 1 base at J, with 10 bases in the middle. This CDR3 region has 16 residues. Looked up from germline, CDR1 is LNHDA and CDR2 is SQIVND (reference sequence). The CDR3 nucleotides are TGTGCCAGTAGTATAGACCCAGCAGGGGCCAAAAACATTCAGTACTTC. Its protein is CASSIDPAGAKNIQYF. Using reference TRBV19 and TRBJ2-4 for the parts outside the CDR3, the full variable domain is DGGITQSPKYLFRKEGQNVTLSCEQNLNHDAMYWYRQDPGQGLRLIYYSQIVNDFQKGDIAEGYSVSREKKESFPLTVTSAQKNPTAFYLCASSIDPAGAKNIQYFGAGTRLSVL.

This clonotype was counted between two and nine times. This chain connects TRBV6-2 or TRBV6-3 to TRBJ2-7; D ambiguous. Germline CDR1 MNHEY, CDR2 SVGEGT. The CDR3 has 11 amino acids. V lost 2 bases to trimming and J lost 3 bases, with 2 bases between them. CDR3 nucleotides: TGTGCCAGCAGTTACCGCTACGAGCAGTACTTC. This translates into CASSYRYEQYF.

The V call is TRBV9, the J call TRBJ1-1; 7 bases map to TRBD1. With 0 bases clipped from V and 1 base from J, the junction kept 6 bases outside the gene matches. CDR1 and CDR2 (germline): SGDLS, YYNGEE. The CDR3 length is 16 residues. CDR3 in amino acids: CASSVGAGGKNTEAFF. In DNA, the CDR3 is TGTGCCAGCAGCGTAGGAGCAGGGGGGAAGAACACTGAAGCTTTCTTT.

This clonotype has a count of ten or more. The J gene is TRBJ2-1, the V gene TRBV7-8; D uncertain. The CDR3 is made up of 13 amino acids. CDR1 is SGHVS, CDR2 FQNEAQ, per germline. Trimming cost V 1 base and J 8 bases, with 9 bases left between them. As DNA, the CDR3 is TGTGCCAGCAGCTTAGTGCAAGACGATGAGCAGTTCTTC. Residues: CASSLVQDDEQFF.

V usage is TRBV2 and J usage is TRBJ1-1; D not certain. Trimming pared 1 base from V and 5 bases from J, leaving 8 bases between. From germline, CDR1 is SNHLY and CDR2 FYNNEI. The CDR3 is 13 residues long. Written as DNA, the CDR3 is TGTGCCAGCAGTGAAGGGGCTGTGACTGAAGCTTTCTTT. This encodes CASSEGAVTEAFF. Drawing the rest from reference TRBV2 and TRBJ1-1, the complete variable domain is EPEVTQTPSHQVTQMGQEVILRCVPISNHLYFYWYRQILGQKVEFLVSFYNNEISEKSEIFDDQFSVERPDGSNFTLKIRSTKLEDSAMYFCASSEGAVTEAFFGQGTRLTVV.

This clonotype was seen a handful of times. The chain couples TRBV10-3 to TRBJ1-4; 7 bases are shared with TRBD1. The ends lost 2 bases at V and 7 bases at J; junction bases unmatched: 4. Per the germline V gene, CDR1 is ENHRY and CDR2 is SYGVKD. CDR3 size: 14 residues. CDR3 in DNA: TGTGCCATCAGTGAGACGGGACAGCGTGAAAAACTGTTTTTT. It translates to CAISETGQREKLFF.

This clonotype was counted between two and nine times. The chain is built from TRBV20-1 and TRBJ2-7, with 9 nucleotides matching TRBD2. Germline V gene data show CDR1 as DFQATT and CDR2 as SNEGSKA (reference sequence). Losses at the gene ends were 3 bases for V and 3 bases for J; bases not matched to a gene: 3. The CDR3 runs to 13 residues. The CDR3 loop is CSASALAGYEQYF. In DNA, the CDR3 is TGCAGTGCTAGCGCACTAGCGGGCTACGAGCAGTACTTC.

This clonotype occurred a few times. The chain combines TRBV6-2 or TRBV6-3 with TRBJ2-7; 8 bases are a match to TRBD2. This CDR3 has 15 residues. The V gene's germline CDR1 is MNHEY and CDR2 SVGEGT. After removal of 6 bases from V and 3 bases from J, the junction contained 10 bases not matched to a gene. CDR3 region: CASSPIGLAYYEQYV. The CDR3, as DNA: TGTGCCAGCAGCCCGATAGGACTAGCTTACTACGAGCAGTACGTC.

This clonotype was counted at least ten times. CDR3: CASSFPGAEAFF. The CDR3 DNA sequence: TGTGCCAGCAGCTTCCCGGGAGCTGAAGCTTTCTTT. The gene calls are TRBV11-2 and TRBJ1-1; no reliable D call. CDR1 is SGHAT and CDR2 is FQNNGV in the germline V gene. The CDR3 has 12 residues. V lost 3 bases to trimming and J lost 6 bases, with 8 bases between them. The variable domain in full, completed from reference TRBV11-2 and TRBJ1-1, reads EAGVAQSPRYKIIEKRQSVAFWCNPISGHATLYWYQQILGQGPKLLIQFQNNGVVDDSQLPKDRFSAERLKGVDSTLKIQPAKLEDSAVYLCASSFPGAEAFFGQGTRLTVV.

There are a few counts of this clonotype. This chain links TRBV7-9 with TRBJ2-7; D not resolved. CDR1 is SEHNR, CDR2 FQNEAQ, per germline (reference sequence). The CDR3 is 11 amino acids. Trimming pared 8 bases from V and 3 bases from J, leaving 8 bases between. The CDR3 DNA reads TGTGCCAGCGAAAGGGACTACGAGCAGTACTTC. Translated: CASERDYEQYF.

This chain uses TRBV7-2 with TRBJ2-7; tentatively, D is TRBD1 or TRBD2 (5 bases each). Trimming took 1 base from V and 7 from J, leaving 14 bases between them. The CDR3 length is 14 residues. Per the germline V gene, CDR1 is SGHTA and CDR2 is FQGNSA. The CDR3 DNA reads as TGTGCCAGCAGCTTAGACGGGACCCTAGAAGAGCAGTACTTC. Translation: CASSLDGTLEEQYF.

The gene calls are TRBV9 and TRBJ1-6; D perhaps matches TRBD1 (6 bases). The V end was cut by 2 bases, the J end by 7 bases, with 13 bases between. The CDR3 extends over 15 amino acids. Germline-derived CDR1 and CDR2 are SGDLS and YYNGEE. CDR3 nucleotide sequence: TGTGCCAGCAGCGTCCGTGGGGACACAAATTCACCCCTCCACTTT. Amino acids: CASSVRGDTNSPLHF.

V and J are TRBV20-1 and TRBJ2-1, with TRBD2 matching over 8 bases. V was pared by 3 bases and J by 5 bases, with 3 bases of the junction left unmatched. This CDR3 is built from 13 residues. Germline CDR1 is DFQATT and CDR2 is SNEGSKA (reference sequence). The CDR3 spells CSARSSGHNEQFF. DNA for the CDR3: TGCAGTGCTAGGTCTAGCGGGCACAATGAGCAGTTCTTC.

This clonotype was observed a handful of times. This CDR3 reads CASSPPSGRGSEQYF. DNA for the CDR3: TGTGCCAGCTCACCACCCTCTGGGCGAGGTTCCGAGCAGTACTTC. V is TRBV18 and J is TRBJ2-7; D unclear. Per the germline V gene, CDR1 is KGHSH and CDR2 is LQKENI. Trimming left V 0 bases short and J 6 bases short, with 15 bases between. CDR3 length: 15 residues.

This clonotype was observed a handful of times. The chain has TRBV28 and TRBJ2-3, with unresolved D. V gave up 6 bases and J gave up 3 bases, with 13 bases separating them. Germline CDR1 MDHEN, CDR2 SYDVKM. This CDR3 has 14 amino acids. Here the CDR3 reads CASSLEPQTDTQYF. DNA of the CDR3: TGTGCCAGCAGCCTGGAGCCTCAGACAGATACGCAGTATTTT. The full variable domain, rest sourced from reference TRBV28 and TRBJ2-3, is DVKVTQSSRYLVKRTGEKVFLECVQDMDHENMFWYRQDPGLGLRLIYFSYDVKMKEKGDIPEGYSVSREKKERFSLILESASTNQTSMYLCASSLEPQTDTQYFGPGTRLTVL.

The table lists this clonotype with a few counts. The chain recombines TRBV6-1 with TRBJ2-1; TRBD2 is a possible D gene (6 bases). Germline assignment: CDR1 MNHNS and CDR2 SASEGT. This CDR3 contains 12 residues. Trimming left V 4 bases short and J 10 bases short, with 11 bases between. CDR3 coding DNA: TGTGCCAGCAGTGCGGGACTTCGGGAGCAGTTCTTC. Its protein is CASSAGLREQFF.

The rearrangement joins TRBV4-1 to TRBJ2-4, with D possibly being TRBD2 (5 bases). V dropped 2 bases and J dropped 9 bases, with 11 bases sitting between them. Germline V gene sequence: CDR1 MGHRA, CDR2 YSYEKL. This CDR3 has 13 residues. CDR3: CASSQPGNTIQYF. The CDR3 DNA is TGCGCCAGCAGCCAACCGGGGAATACCATTCAGTACTTC.

The J gene is TRBJ2-3, the V gene TRBV12-3 or TRBV12-4; unclear D gene. This CDR3 comprises 13 residues. Trimming left V 5 bases short and J 3 bases short, with 9 bases between. CDR3 sequence reads: CASSPTRTDTQYF. CDR3 nucleotide sequence: TGTGCCAGCAGTCCAACAAGAACAGATACGCAGTATTTT.

This chain links TRBV19 with TRBJ2-3; D possibly uses TRBD1 or TRBD2 (5 bases each). Trimming pared 4 bases from V and 2 bases from J, leaving 10 bases between. This CDR3 is built from 14 residues. CDR1 is LNHDA, CDR2 SQIVND, per germline (reference sequence). This CDR3 reads CASSRGAFTDTQYF. The CDR3 DNA is TGTGCCAGTAGTAGAGGGGCCTTCACAGATACGCAGTATTTT.

The chain carries TRBV9 and TRBJ2-5; 9 nucleotides align to TRBD2. The CDR3 runs 15 residues. CDR1 SGDLS and CDR2 YYNGEE come from the germline V gene. The V gene end was trimmed by 0 bases and the J gene end by 3 bases; junction bases not matched to a gene: 3. The CDR3 loop is CASSVGVAGEETQYF. The DNA of the CDR3 is TGTGCCAGCAGCGTAGGGGTAGCGGGGGAAGAGACCCAGTACTTC.

The chain combines TRBV6-5 with TRBJ1-6; D not certain. This CDR3 comprises 15 residues. Germline V gives CDR1 MNHEY, CDR2 SVGAGI. V was clipped by 1 base and J by 1 base, with 5 bases between them. The CDR3 sequence is CASSYLWSYNSPLHF. The CDR3, as DNA: TGTGCCAGCAGTTACTTGTGGTCCTATAATTCACCCCTCCACTTT.

This clonotype came up many times. This sequence joins TRBV7-2 and TRBJ2-1; D is uncertain. CDR3 size: 16 residues. Trimming left V 4 bases short and J 7 bases short, with 20 bases between. CDR1 is SGHTA, CDR2 FQGNSA, per germline. As DNA, the CDR3 is TGTGCCAGCAGCTCCTCCGCCGGCGCCCTACAGAATGAGCAGTTCTTC. Protein sequence: CASSSSAGALQNEQFF.

V usage is TRBV11-2 and J usage is TRBJ2-3; 13 nucleotides line up with TRBD2. Germline V gene sequence: CDR1 SGHAT, CDR2 FQNNGV. The CDR3 has 17 residues. V lost 0 bases and J lost 6; bases outside the gene matches: 6. For the CDR3, the DNA is TGTGCCAGCAGCTTAGAGGCGACTAGCGGGGGGCCGGATACGCAGTATTTT. Protein product: CASSLEATSGGPDTQYF.

This clonotype was seen a handful of times. V is TRBV6-2 or TRBV6-3 and J is TRBJ1-5; D remains ambiguous. The ends were cut back, 2 bases at V and 4 bases at J, with 9 bases in the middle. The germline gives CDR1 MNHEY, CDR2 SVGEGT. The CDR3 covers 14 residues. CDR3 DNA: TGTGCCAGCAGTTACGGACCGGAAAATCAGCCCCAGCATTTT. Translation gives CASSYGPENQPQHF.

The chain couples TRBV12-3 or TRBV12-4 to TRBJ2-5, with D hard to call. V lost 1 base to trimming and J lost 4 bases, with 16 bases between them. There are 16 residues in the CDR3. Here the CDR3 reads CASSLVRRFGSETQYF. The CDR3 nucleotides are TGTGCCAGCAGTTTAGTTCGGCGCTTTGGGTCAGAGACCCAGTACTTC.

The sample holds a few counts of this clonotype. The chain combines TRBV4-1 with TRBJ1-2; D not resolved. In germline, CDR1 is MGHRA, CDR2 YSYEKL. V lost 0 bases and J 6 bases, leaving 17 bases between the germline ends. The CDR3 runs to 16 residues. CDR3 in DNA: TGCGCCAGCAGCCAAGAACCTTCTGGGAGATTGAATGGCTACACCTTC. Its protein product is CASSQEPSGRLNGYTF.